This TCR beta chain appears in the sequencing data of a study of blood T cells in healthy people across ages. The V gene's germline CDR1 is MNHEY and CDR2 SMNVEV (reference sequence). Trimming pared 3 bases from V and 4 bases from J, leaving 12 bases between. This CDR3 has 15 residues. As regards this clonotype: The antigen is undetermined.

Notes on the study in general: Because donor CMV status was unknown, expanded clonotype changes were possibly confounded.

Extracted total RNA amounted to at least 5.5 micrograms for each sample. Primers used in a second PCR of about 7 to 11 cycles were a sample-barcoded 5' primer and a J-beta primer mix. Each CDR3 protein gets one entry after TCRdb re-called the 5' RACE reads with MiXCR. The table lists over a million distinct CDR3 sequences, under 55% of them singletons, with 15% to 20% in the top ten. The clonotype was recovered from a woman aged 60-75 years in good health. The material sequenced was blood. V and J are TRBV27 and TRBJ1-4; tentatively, D is TRBD1 (5 bases). Written as DNA, the CDR3 is TGTGCCAGCAGTTTCCTGGGGGTGCTTAATGAAAAACTGTTTTTT. Translation: CASSFLGVLNEKLFF.